Listed below are T cell receptor beta chains from one sample, sequenced in a study of cytomegalovirus exposure and HLA in healthy donors. The table came from immunoSEQ multiplex PCR; TCRdb's copy has only in-frame clones and leaves some out. The sample has 130,000 or so clones, more than 8% seen once; the top ten hold 5% to 7%. Material for sequencing was PBMCs. All receptors derive from a man aged 40-50 years in good health and CMV-seronegative. The CDR3 runs from the conserved cysteine through the conserved F or W. D genes are given only for firm matches. Only part of the rows carry a size: once, few, many, or a class if the clone is expanded.

clone_size	v_call	d_call	j_call	cdr3_aa	cdr3_nt
few	TRBV19	TRBD1	TRBJ1-5	CASSVSGTGGGQPQHF	TGTGCCAGTAGTGTATCCGGGACAGGGGGCGGTCAGCCCCAGCATTTT
few	TRBV6-5	.	TRBJ2-3	CASSQTGPDTQYF	TGTGCCAGCAGTCAGACAGGTCCAGATACGCAGTATTTT
few	TRBV9	TRBD1	TRBJ1-2	CASSALTGNGYTF	TGTGCCAGCAGCGCCTTGACAGGGAATGGCTACACCTTC
.	TRBV9	.	TRBJ1-5	CASSVGIGGRQPQHF	TGTGCCAGCAGCGTAGGGATTGGGGGCCGGCAGCCCCAGCATTTT
few	TRBV5-1	TRBD1	TRBJ1-1	CASSWGQANTEAFF	TGCGCCAGCAGCTGGGGACAGGCTAACACTGAAGCTTTCTTT
few	TRBV10-3	TRBD1	TRBJ2-7	CAISEGTGEGEQYF	TGTGCCATCAGTGAGGGGACAGGGGAGGGCGAGCAGTACTTC
few	TRBV7-2	.	TRBJ1-4	CASSLSGSEKLFF	TGTGCCAGCAGCTTATCAGGGTCAGAAAAACTGTTTTTT
.	TRBV19	.	TRBJ1-2	CASSMSAGINYGYTF	TGTGCCAGTAGTATGTCAGCAGGGATTAACTATGGCTACACCTTC
few	TRBV5-6	.	TRBJ1-1	CASSLELELNTEAFF	TGTGCCAGCAGCTTGGAGTTAGAGTTGAACACTGAAGCTTTCTTT
few	TRBV9	TRBD2	TRBJ2-3	CASSLTSGSTDTQYF	TGTGCCAGCAGCCTGACTAGCGGTAGCACAGATACGCAGTATTTT
few	TRBV12-2	.	TRBJ2-2	CASRLDRQANTGELFF	TGTGCAAGTCGCTTAGATAGACAGGCGAACACCGGGGAGCTGTTTTTT
.	TRBV7-3	TRBD2	TRBJ2-5	CASSFTSGGETQYF	TGTGCCAGCAGCTTCACTAGCGGGGGAGAGACCCAGTACTTC
few	TRBV6-6	.	TRBJ1-6	CASSWGRSPLHF	TGTGCCAGCAGTTGGGGCCGGTCACCCCTCCACTTT
few	TRBV7-9	TRBD2	TRBJ2-7	CASSLAGGTNREQYF	TGTGCCAGCAGCTTAGCGGGGGGGACGAATAGGGAGCAGTACTTC
.	TRBV19	.	TRBJ1-5	CASTRGWSNRPQHF	TGTGCCAGCACGCGGGGTTGGAGCAATCGGCCCCAGCATTTT
once	TRBV19	TRBD2	TRBJ2-3	CASSSSYERGGGDTQYF	TGTGCCAGTAGCTCCTCCTATGAGCGGGGGGGCGGAGATACGCAGTATTTT
few	TRBV5-1	TRBD1	TRBJ1-2	CASSLFGTDGYTF	TGCGCCAGCAGCCTTTTCGGGACAGATGGCTACACCTTC
few	TRBV10-3	TRBD2	TRBJ2-1	CAISDPASGGLYNEQFF	TGTGCCATCAGTGATCCCGCTAGCGGGGGGTTATACAATGAGCAGTTCTTC
.	TRBV9	TRBD1	TRBJ2-2	CASSTSGQGKNGELFF	TGTGCCAGCAGTACTTCAGGACAGGGGAAGAACGGGGAGCTGTTTTTT
.	TRBV18	.	TRBJ2-7	CASSPPRTPRSEQYF	TGTGCCAGCTCACCACCGAGGACACCCAGATCTGAGCAGTACTTC
few	TRBV2	.	TRBJ2-3	CASTTEWGDIFSDTQYF	TGTGCCAGCACGACCGAATGGGGAGACATTTTTTCGGATACGCAGTATTTT
.	TRBV11-2	.	TRBJ2-5	CASSLTGVIGTQYF	TGTGCCAGCAGCTTAACCGGTGTGATTGGGACCCAGTACTTC
.	TRBV10-3	TRBD1	TRBJ2-1	CAISLDRVTYNEQFF	TGTGCCATCAGCCTGGACAGGGTTACCTACAATGAGCAGTTCTTC
few	TRBV4-3	.	TRBJ1-6	CASSQGGVRVDSPLHF	TGCGCCAGCAGCCAAGGAGGCGTCAGAGTGGATTCACCCCTCCACTTT
.	TRBV10-3	.	TRBJ2-3	CAIGGELPSTDTQYF	TGTGCCATCGGAGGGGAGCTACCTAGCACAGATACGCAGTATTTT
.	TRBV7-2	.	TRBJ1-4	CASSLSFWEKLFF	TGTGCCAGCAGCTTGAGTTTTTGGGAAAAACTGTTTTTT
.	TRBV19	TRBD1	TRBJ1-2	CASRTPGQGDGYTF	TGTGCCAGTAGGACTCCGGGACAGGGGGATGGCTACACCTTC
.	TRBV4-3	.	TRBJ1-1	CASSQAREAEAFF	TGCGCCAGCAGCCAGGCCAGAGAGGCTGAAGCTTTCTTT
few	TRBV30	.	TRBJ2-1	CAWMTGAYNEQFF	TGTGCCTGGATGACGGGTGCCTACAATGAGCAGTTCTTC
.	TRBV11-3	.	TRBJ1-6	CASSLDRDSPLHF	TGTGCCAGCAGCTTAGATCGGGATTCACCCCTCCACTTT
few	TRBV5-4	.	TRBJ2-2	CASSPLTGPGELFF	TGTGCCAGCAGCCCGCTCACAGGACCCGGGGAGCTGTTTTTT
few	TRBV7-9	TRBD1	TRBJ2-1	CASSRQGATHNEQFF	TGTGCCAGCAGTAGACAGGGGGCGACTCACAATGAGCAGTTCTTC
few	TRBV7-8	TRBD1	TRBJ2-7	CASSVYRGSYEQYF	TGTGCCAGCAGCGTATACAGGGGCTCCTACGAGCAGTACTTC
few	TRBV19	TRBD2	TRBJ2-3	CASRPLAGEVGDTQYF	TGTGCCAGTAGGCCACTTGCGGGGGAAGTAGGAGATACGCAGTATTTT
.	TRBV19	.	TRBJ1-5	CASVRGGAQHF	TGTGCCAGTGTTCGGGGGGGTGCCCAGCATTTT
few	TRBV30	.	TRBJ2-7	CAWTRGHYEQYF	TGTGCCTGGACCAGAGGACACTACGAGCAGTACTTC
.	TRBV5-5	.	TRBJ2-3	CASSSGLNRDTQYF	TGTGCCAGCAGCTCCGGACTAAATCGGGATACGCAGTATTTT
.	TRBV6-1	.	TRBJ1-5	CASMGGDGQPQHF	TGTGCCAGCATGGGGGGGGATGGTCAGCCCCAGCATTTT
few	TRBV30	.	TRBJ1-6	CAWTTASNSPLHF	TGTGCCTGGACCACAGCTTCCAATTCACCCCTCCACTTT
.	TRBV6-1	TRBD1	TRBJ2-7	CASSEGPYRGHEQYF	TGTGCCAGCAGTGAAGGGCCGTACAGGGGACACGAGCAGTACTTC
.	TRBV18	.	TRBJ2-6	CASFAGPGANVLTF	TGTGCCAGCTTCGCGGGACCCGGGGCCAACGTCCTGACTTTC
.	TRBV5-1	.	TRBJ2-7	CASSLGTASYEQYF	TGCGCCAGCAGCTTGGGGACAGCCTCCTACGAGCAGTACTTC
.	TRBV28	TRBD1	TRBJ1-1	CASSSGQLTEAFF	TGTGCCAGCAGTTCGGGACAGCTCACTGAAGCTTTCTTT
few	TRBV2	.	TRBJ1-1	CASSPGVGAFF	TGTGCCAGCAGTCCGGGAGTCGGGGCTTTCTTT
.	TRBV19	.	TRBJ1-1	CASFRTVNTEAFF	TGTGCCAGTTTTAGGACAGTGAACACTGAAGCTTTCTTT
.	TRBV5-6	.	TRBJ1-1	CASSLAVNTEAFF	TGTGCCAGCAGCTTGGCAGTGAACACTGAAGCTTTCTTT
.	TRBV19	TRBD1	TRBJ1-2	CASSGTGLKRSYGYTF	TGTGCCAGTTCCGGGACAGGTCTCAAACGATCCTATGGCTACACCTTC
.	TRBV4-2	TRBD1	TRBJ1-1	CASSQGDRGDTEAFF	TGTGCCAGCAGCCAAGGGGACAGGGGAGACACTGAAGCTTTCTTT
few	TRBV2	.	TRBJ1-5	CASSETSLNQPQHF	TGTGCCAGCAGTGAGACATCACTCAATCAGCCCCAGCATTTT
.	TRBV30	TRBD1	TRBJ1-6	CACGQGVASPLHF	TGTGCCTGCGGACAGGGGGTAGCATCACCCCTCCACTTT
.	TRBV12-5	.	TRBJ1-3	CASGRDSSGNTIYF	TGTGCTAGTGGCCGAGACAGCAGCGGAAACACCATATATTTT
.	TRBV27	.	TRBJ1-1	CASSFQGPVTEAFF	TGTGCCAGCAGTTTTCAGGGGCCCGTCACTGAAGCTTTCTTT
.	TRBV7-8	.	TRBJ1-1	CASRGLQVNTEAFF	TGTGCCAGCAGAGGCCTCCAGGTGAACACTGAAGCTTTCTTT
.	TRBV29-1	TRBD1	TRBJ2-1	CSVPSPRGLSQNNEQFF	TGCAGCGTTCCCAGTCCCAGGGGGCTGTCTCAAAACAATGAGCAGTTCTTC
.	TRBV28	TRBD1	TRBJ1-5	CASRNRTGDNQPQHF	TGTGCCAGCAGGAATCGGACAGGGGACAATCAGCCCCAGCATTTT
.	TRBV25-1	.	TRBJ1-3	CASSPAALGGGNTIYF	TGTGCCAGCAGCCCGGCCGCCCTTGGAGGTGGAAACACCATATATTTT
.	TRBV6-5	.	TRBJ1-1	CASSYSGGSTEAFF	TGTGCCAGCAGTTACTCTGGAGGGAGCACTGAAGCTTTCTTT
.	TRBV27	TRBD1	TRBJ2-7	CASSLYFGQGVRDEQYF	TGTGCCAGCAGTTTATACTTTGGACAGGGGGTTCGGGACGAGCAGTACTTC
.	TRBV19	.	TRBJ1-5	CASSPPDSDQPQHF	TGTGCCAGTAGTCCACCCGATAGTGATCAGCCCCAGCATTTT
.	TRBV4-1	.	TRBJ1-4	CASSQDGDFRATNEKLFF	TGCGCCAGCAGCCAAGATGGCGATTTCAGGGCCACTAATGAAAAACTGTTTTTT